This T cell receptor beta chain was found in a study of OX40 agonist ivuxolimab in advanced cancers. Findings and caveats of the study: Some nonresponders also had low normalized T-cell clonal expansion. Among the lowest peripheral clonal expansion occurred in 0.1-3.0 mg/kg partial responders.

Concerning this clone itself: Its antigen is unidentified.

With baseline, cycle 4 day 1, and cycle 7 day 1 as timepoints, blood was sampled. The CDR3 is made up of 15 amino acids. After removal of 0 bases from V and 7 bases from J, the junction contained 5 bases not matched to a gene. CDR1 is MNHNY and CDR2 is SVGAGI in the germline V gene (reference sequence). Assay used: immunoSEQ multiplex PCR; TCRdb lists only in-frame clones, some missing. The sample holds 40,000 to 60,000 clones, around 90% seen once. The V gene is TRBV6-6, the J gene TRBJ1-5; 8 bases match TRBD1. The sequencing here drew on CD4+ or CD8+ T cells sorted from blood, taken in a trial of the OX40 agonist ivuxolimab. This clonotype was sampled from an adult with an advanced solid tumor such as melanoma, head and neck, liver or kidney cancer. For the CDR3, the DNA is TGTGCCAGCAGTTACTCGGACAGGGCGAACCAGCCCCAGCATTTT. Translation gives CASSYSDRANQPQHF.